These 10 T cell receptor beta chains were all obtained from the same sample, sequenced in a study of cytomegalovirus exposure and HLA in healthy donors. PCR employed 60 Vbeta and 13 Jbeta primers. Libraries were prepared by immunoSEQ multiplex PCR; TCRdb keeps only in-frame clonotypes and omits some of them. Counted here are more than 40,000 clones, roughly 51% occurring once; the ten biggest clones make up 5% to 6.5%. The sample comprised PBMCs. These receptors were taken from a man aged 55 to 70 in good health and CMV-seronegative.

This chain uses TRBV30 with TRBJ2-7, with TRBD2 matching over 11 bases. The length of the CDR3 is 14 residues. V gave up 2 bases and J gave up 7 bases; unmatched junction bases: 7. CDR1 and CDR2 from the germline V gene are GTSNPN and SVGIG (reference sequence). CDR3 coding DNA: TGTGCCTGGAGTCAAACTAGCGGGAGTTCGGAGCAGTACTTC. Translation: CAWSQTSGSSEQYF. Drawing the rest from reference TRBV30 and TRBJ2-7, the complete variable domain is SQTIHQWPATLVQPVGSPLSLECTVEGTSNPNLYWYRQAAGRGLQLLFYSVGIGQISSEVPQNLSASRPQDRQFILSSKKLLLSDSGFYLCAWSQTSGSSEQYFGPGTRLTVT.

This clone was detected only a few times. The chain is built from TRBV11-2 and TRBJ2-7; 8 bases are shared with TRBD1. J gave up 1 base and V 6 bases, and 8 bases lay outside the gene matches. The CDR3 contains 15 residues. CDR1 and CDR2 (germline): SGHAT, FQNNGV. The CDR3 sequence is CASRSLRTGSYEQYF. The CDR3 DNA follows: TGTGCCAGCAGATCGTTGAGGACAGGGTCCTACGAGCAGTACTTC.

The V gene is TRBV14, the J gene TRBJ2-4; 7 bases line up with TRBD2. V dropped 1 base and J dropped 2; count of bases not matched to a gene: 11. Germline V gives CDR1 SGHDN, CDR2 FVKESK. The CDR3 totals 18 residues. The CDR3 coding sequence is TGTGCCAGCAGCCAAGCCTTCGTTTTTGGGACTACCAAAAACATTCAGTACTTC. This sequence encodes CASSQAFVFGTTKNIQYF.

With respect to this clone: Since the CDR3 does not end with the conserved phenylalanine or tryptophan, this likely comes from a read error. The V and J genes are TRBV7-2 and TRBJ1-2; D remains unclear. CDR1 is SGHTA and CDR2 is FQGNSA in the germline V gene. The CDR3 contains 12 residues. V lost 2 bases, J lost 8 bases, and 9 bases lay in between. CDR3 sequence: CASSLIRSGYTS. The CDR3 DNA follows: TGTGCCAGCAGCTTAATACGGAGCGGCTACACCTCC.

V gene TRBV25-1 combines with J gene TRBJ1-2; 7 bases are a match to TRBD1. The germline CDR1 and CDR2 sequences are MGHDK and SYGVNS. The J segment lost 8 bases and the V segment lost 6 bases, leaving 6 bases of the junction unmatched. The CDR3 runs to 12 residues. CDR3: CASSRQGQGYTF. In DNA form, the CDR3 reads TGTGCCAGCAGCCGACAGGGTCAAGGCTACACCTTC.

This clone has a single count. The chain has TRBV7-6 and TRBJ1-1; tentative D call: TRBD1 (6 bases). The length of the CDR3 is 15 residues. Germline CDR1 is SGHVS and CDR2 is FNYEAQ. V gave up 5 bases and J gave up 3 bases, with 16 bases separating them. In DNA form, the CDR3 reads TGTGCCAGCAGCGGGAAACAGGGTGGGGACACTGAAGCTTTCTTT. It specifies CASSGKQGGDTEAFF.

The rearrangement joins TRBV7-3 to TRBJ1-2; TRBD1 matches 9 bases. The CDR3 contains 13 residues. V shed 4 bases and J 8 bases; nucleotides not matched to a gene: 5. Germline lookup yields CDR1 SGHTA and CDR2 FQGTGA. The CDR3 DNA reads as TGTGCCAGCAGCTCACGGACAGGGGAGGGCTACACCTTC. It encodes CASSSRTGEGYTF.

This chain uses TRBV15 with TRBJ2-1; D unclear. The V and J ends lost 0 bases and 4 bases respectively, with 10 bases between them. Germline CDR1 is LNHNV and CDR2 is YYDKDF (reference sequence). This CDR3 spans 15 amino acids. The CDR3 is CATSRDRGSYNEQFF. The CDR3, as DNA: TGTGCCACCAGCAGAGATAGAGGCTCATACAATGAGCAGTTCTTC.

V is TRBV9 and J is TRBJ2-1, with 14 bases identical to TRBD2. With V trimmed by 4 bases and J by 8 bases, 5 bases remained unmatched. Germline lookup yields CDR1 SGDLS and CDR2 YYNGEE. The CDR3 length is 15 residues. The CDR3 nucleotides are TGTGCCAGCAGCATTTGGGGACTAGCGGGAGATGAGCAGTTCTTC. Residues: CASSIWGLAGDEQFF.

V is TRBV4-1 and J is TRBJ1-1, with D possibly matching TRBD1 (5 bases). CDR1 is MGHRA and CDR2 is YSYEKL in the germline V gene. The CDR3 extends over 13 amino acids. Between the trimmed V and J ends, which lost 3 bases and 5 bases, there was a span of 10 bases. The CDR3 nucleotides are TGCGCCAGCAGCCAGGACAAAGGAACTGAAGCTTTCTTT. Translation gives CASSQDKGTEAFF.